One sample yielded the 11 T cell receptor beta chains listed below, sequenced in a study of cytomegalovirus exposure and HLA in healthy donors. The PCR was carried out with 60 Vbeta primers and 13 Jbeta primers. TCRdb's table, derived via immunoSEQ multiplex PCR, lists solely in-frame clones and lacks some. The sample lists 150,000 or so clones, around 80% occurring once. Sequenced: PBMCs. The receptors derive from a male donor in good health and CMV-seropositive.

The chain carries TRBV7-2 and TRBJ2-6, with D hard to call. The germline gives CDR1 SGHTA, CDR2 FQGNSA. The CDR3 is 16 residues long. The V end was cut by 3 bases, the J end by 1 base, with 10 bases between. CDR3 in DNA: TGTGCCAGCAGCTTCTATCTTGATTCTGGGGCCAACGTCCTGACTTTC. Its protein product is CASSFYLDSGANVLTF.

The rearrangement uses TRBV27 and TRBJ2-1; a possible D gene is TRBD2 (5 bases). Trimming shortened V by 5 bases and J by 0 bases, and 17 bases separated the two germline ends. The V gene's germline CDR1 is MNHEY and CDR2 SMNVEV (reference sequence). The CDR3 has 17 amino acids. CDR3 nucleotide sequence: TGTGCCAGCAGTACAAAGACTACACTGAGCTCCTACAATGAGCAGTTCTTC. It is translated as CASSTKTTLSSYNEQFF.

The CDR3 spells CASRGMDTSYEQYF. CDR3 coding DNA: TGCGCCAGCAGGGGAATGGACACCTCCTACGAGCAGTACTTC. V and J are TRBV5-1 and TRBJ2-7, with a tentative D call TRBD1 (5 bases). Germline assignment: CDR1 SGHRS and CDR2 YFSETQ. V lost 5 bases to trimming and J lost 0 bases, with 12 bases between them. The CDR3 consists of 14 residues.

V and J are TRBV30 and TRBJ2-7; TRBD1 aligns across 7 bases. This CDR3 region has 13 residues. Looked up from germline, CDR1 is GTSNPN and CDR2 is SVGIG (reference sequence). With V trimmed by 7 bases and J by 3 bases, 9 bases remained unmatched. DNA for the CDR3: TGTGCCTCTCACCGACAGGGTGGCTACGAGCAGTACTTC. This encodes CASHRQGGYEQYF.

This clone was found a few times. This chain uses TRBV6-6 with TRBJ2-1; D remains ambiguous. V was pared by 0 bases and J by 6 bases, with 3 bases between. Germline V gives CDR1 MNHNY, CDR2 SVGAGI (reference sequence). CDR3 size: 12 residues. The CDR3: CASSYSRNEQFF. For the CDR3, the DNA is TGTGCCAGCAGTTACTCGCGCAATGAGCAGTTCTTC.

This clone was picked up one time. The chain recombines TRBV27 with TRBJ2-7, with TRBD1 matching 7 bases. This CDR3 comprises 12 residues. The trim removed 10 bases at V and 3 bases at J, leaving 6 bases unmatched. From germline, CDR1 is MNHEY and CDR2 SMNVEV (reference sequence). The CDR3 nucleotides are TGTGCCACCGCGACAGGGAACTACGAGCAGTACTTC. It yields the protein CATATGNYEQYF.

This chain joins TRBV6-1 and TRBJ1-4; weak D call: TRBD1 (6 bases). This CDR3 is 16 amino acids long. Trimming pared 2 bases from V and 5 bases from J, leaving 15 bases between. Germline CDR1 and CDR2: MNHNS and SASEGT. CDR3 sequence: CASSEYVGQHNEKLFF. In nucleotides, the CDR3 is TGTGCCAGCAGTGAATATGTAGGACAGCACAATGAAAAACTGTTTTTT.

This clone showed up just once. Lacking the conserved final phenylalanine or tryptophan, this CDR3 likely reflects a read error. The genes are TRBV5-1 and TRBJ1-1; 8 nucleotides agree with TRBD1. V gave up 0 bases and J gave up 1 base; unmatched junction bases: 2. CDR3 length: 15 amino acids. Germline loops: CDR1 SGHRS, CDR2 YFSETQ. The CDR3 loop reads CASSLVQGANTEAFL. The CDR3 nucleotides read TGCGCCAGCAGCTTGGTTCAGGGGGCGAACACTGAAGCTTTCCTT.

The chain uses TRBV6-1 and TRBJ2-2; D is perhaps TRBD2 (5 bases). V shed 6 bases and J shed 6 bases, with 11 bases lying between them. The length of the CDR3 is 13 residues. Germline V gene data show CDR1 as MNHNS and CDR2 as SASEGT. The CDR3, as DNA: TGTGCCAGCAGCCTGCGGGCCCCCGGGGAGCTGTTTTTT. It encodes CASSLRAPGELFF.

The genes are TRBV27 and TRBJ1-5; 7 bases are a match to TRBD1. The germline V gene encodes CDR1 MNHEY and CDR2 SMNVEV (reference sequence). CDR3 length: 13 amino acids. Unmatched junction bases numbered 8, after V lost 6 bases and J lost 9 bases. The CDR3 here is CASSSMGQRPQHF. The CDR3 bases are TGTGCCAGCAGCTCAATGGGACAGAGGCCCCAGCATTTT.

The chain employs TRBV5-1 and TRBJ2-3, with TRBD2 as a possible D gene (5 bases). This CDR3 comprises 16 residues. CDR1 is SGHRS, CDR2 YFSETQ, per germline. V was cut by 4 bases and J by 3 bases, with 18 bases left in between. The CDR3 is CASSPPGIGPTDTQYF. As DNA, the CDR3 is TGCGCCAGCAGCCCGCCCGGGATCGGGCCTACAGATACGCAGTATTTT.